This entry lists 5 T cell receptor beta chains sequenced from one sample in a study of early T cells in non-severe SARS-CoV-2 infection. From the 5' RACE reads, TCRdb called clonotypes with MiXCR, one entry per CDR3 protein. In the table there are nearly 55,000 distinct CDR3 sequences, roughly 8.2% of which are singletons. The specimen was whole blood, collected at baseline. The source is an adult who was a healthcare worker with PCR-confirmed SARS-CoV-2 infection or an uninfected control (not recorded which).

The rearrangement links TRBV12-3 or TRBV12-4 to TRBJ2-2; TRBD2 matches 13 bases. The CDR3 is 15 residues long. Losses at the gene ends were 5 bases for V and 4 bases for J; bases not matched to a gene: 1. DNA of the CDR3: TGTGCCAGCAGTGGGACTAGCGGGACCACCGGGGAGCTGTTTTTT. Amino acid sequence: CASSGTSGTTGELFF.

Ten or more counts support this clonotype. This chain joins TRBV7-6 and TRBJ2-7; TRBD2 matches at 7 bases. Trimming took 3 bases from V and 3 from J; bases not matched to a gene: 2. The germline gives CDR1 SGHVS, CDR2 FNYEAQ. The CDR3 totals 13 residues. The CDR3 spells CASSFGGVYEQYF. Here the CDR3 DNA reads TGTGCCAGCAGCTTTGGGGGGGTCTACGAGCAGTACTTC.

A single count supports this clonotype. The chain recombines TRBV6-4 with TRBJ2-1, with D perhaps matching TRBD2 (6 bases). CDR1 is MRHNA, CDR2 SNTAGT, per germline. The CDR3 has 14 residues. Trimming cost V 3 bases and J 3 bases, with 9 bases left between them. The DNA of the CDR3 is TGTGCCAGCAGTGAAGGAGGGAACTACAATGAGCAGTTCTTC. This sequence encodes CASSEGGNYNEQFF.

The chain uses TRBV7-2 and TRBJ2-7; D may correspond to TRBD1 or TRBD2 (5 bases each). The CDR3 has 12 amino acids. Trimming shortened V by 5 bases and J by 12 bases, and 17 bases separated the two germline ends. The germline gives CDR1 SGHTA, CDR2 FQGNSA. CDR3 loop: CASSATVGPGYF. CDR3 DNA: TGTGCCAGCAGCGCGACCGTGGGACCGGGGTACTTC.

At least ten counts were recorded for this clonotype. The J gene is TRBJ1-4, the V gene TRBV6-6; D ambiguous. From germline, CDR1 is MNHNY and CDR2 SVGAGI (reference sequence). The V end was cut by 10 bases, the J end by 8 bases, with 26 bases between. The CDR3 length is 16 residues. Here the CDR3 DNA reads TGTGCCACCTCCTTAAACATGGGCACAAGCGAGGAAAAACTGTTTTTT. This gives the protein CATSLNMGTSEEKLFF.